The 9 T cell receptor beta chains reported below all come from one sample, sequenced in a study of blood T cell repertoires in COVID-19 (dated by TCRdb to about 2020). The library came from the immunoSEQ multiplex PCR assay. TCRdb retrieved this table from immuneACCESS and kept in-frame rearrangements only. Not all clones are present; in checked studies, unresolved V genes account for under half, and no reason is known for the remainder. This sample has about 190,000 clones in its table, and approximately 90% of those were observed once. The ten largest clonotypes hold 3.5% to 4.5% of the sample. The specimen sequenced was peripheral blood. Every receptor here comes from a human donor in a cohort sampled during active COVID-19.

This clone was recorded a few times. V gene TRBV29-1 combines with J gene TRBJ2-7; 12 nucleotides agree with TRBD2. The J segment lost 6 bases and the V segment lost 5 bases, leaving 11 bases of the junction unmatched. Germline CDR1 reads SQVTM; CDR2 reads ANQGSEA. CDR3 length: 15 residues. As DNA, the CDR3 is TGCAGCGTTCGCTCTGGACTAGCGGGATTGGGCGAGCAGTACTTC. Translating it yields CSVRSGLAGLGEQYF.

The V gene is TRBV27, the J gene TRBJ2-3; tentative D call: TRBD2 (5 bases). Germline V lookup: CDR1 MNHEY, CDR2 SMNVEV (reference sequence). This CDR3 has 13 amino acids. With 3 bases removed from V and 4 bases from J, the gap between germline ends came to 8 bases. CDR3 coding DNA: TGTGCCAGCAGTTTTACGGGATCAGATACGCAGTATTTT. Translated, it gives CASSFTGSDTQYF.

The CDR3 DNA reads as TGTGCCAGCAGCTTAAGGCTAGGCACCGGGGAGCTGTTTTTT. Its translation: CASSLRLGTGELFF. V and J are TRBV7-9 and TRBJ2-2, with D hard to call. The CDR3 spans 14 residues. CDR1 and CDR2 from the germline V gene are SEHNR and FQNEAQ (reference sequence). V lost 2 bases to trimming and J lost 4 bases, with 8 bases between them.

Here the CDR3 DNA reads TGTGCCAGCAGCACGACTCCGGGGGATACGCAGTATTTT. Protein product: CASSTTPGDTQYF. This chain joins TRBV9 and TRBJ2-3; D possibly corresponds to TRBD2 (5 bases). From germline, CDR1 is SGDLS and CDR2 YYNGEE. V shed 4 bases and J shed 6 bases, with 12 bases lying between them. The CDR3 has 13 residues.

CDR3 protein: CASSRSNYEQYF. The CDR3 region has the DNA TGTGCCAGCAGCAGAAGCAACTACGAGCAGTACTTC. This chain links TRBV7-2 with TRBJ2-7; D ambiguous. Per the germline V gene, CDR1 is SGHTA and CDR2 is FQGNSA. The ends were cut back, 5 bases at V and 3 bases at J, with 8 bases in the middle. This CDR3 region has 12 residues.

The chain joins TRBV5-5 to TRBJ1-4, with D possibly being TRBD1 (5 bases). Germline assignment: CDR1 SGHKS and CDR2 YYEKEE (reference sequence). The length of the CDR3 is 15 residues. V shed 1 base and J shed 4 bases, with 11 bases lying between them. CDR3 sequence reads: CASSLWRGDNEKLFF. CDR3 nucleotides: TGTGCCAGCAGCTTGTGGAGGGGTGATAATGAAAAACTGTTTTTT.

Turning to this clone: The sample holds other DNA sequences that translate to the same CDR3. The chain is built from TRBV7-2 and TRBJ2-7; D is unresolved. The V gene's germline CDR1 is SGHTA and CDR2 FQGNSA. The CDR3 is made up of 12 amino acids. Between the trimmed V and J ends, which lost 1 base and 4 bases, there was a span of 5 bases. CDR3 in DNA: TGTGCCAGCAGCTTAGTCCTGTACGAGCAGTACTTC. The encoded protein is CASSLVLYEQYF.

The chain carries TRBV7-9 and TRBJ1-2, with a tentative D call TRBD1 (5 bases). The V end was cut by 1 base, the J end by 2 bases, with 11 bases between. CDR1 and CDR2 (germline): SEHNR, FQNEAQ (reference sequence). This CDR3 region has 15 residues. The CDR3 loop reads CASSLELNRNYGYTF. The CDR3 coding sequence is TGTGCCAGCAGCTTAGAACTTAACAGGAACTATGGCTACACCTTC.

In its sample, this clone was seen a few times. This sample includes further DNA sequences coding for the same CDR3. This CDR3 is CASSISRGGGQETQYF. DNA of the CDR3: TGTGCCAGTAGTATTTCCCGGGGGGGCGGCCAAGAGACCCAGTACTTC. The chain couples TRBV19 to TRBJ2-5; 8 bases are shared with TRBD2. Germline V gives CDR1 LNHDA, CDR2 SQIVND (reference sequence). The CDR3 is 16 amino acids. Trimming at V came to 3 bases and at J to 1 base, leaving 7 bases not matched to a gene.